The next 2 T cell receptor beta chains were all read from a single sample in a study of shared clonotypes between healthy human individuals. This table comes from immunoSEQ multiplex PCR, and its TCRdb copy is limited to in-frame clones, with some not included. The sample consists of fewer than 550,000 clones, roughly 85% of them appearing once. The sequenced sample was PBMCs. Every receptor here comes from a woman in her thirties or forties in good health. Some clones in this sample may be carry-over from other donors' samples.

In this sample, this clone turned up a few times. The chain is built from TRBV19 and TRBJ2-7; the D gene is possibly TRBD1 (7 bases). V dropped 6 bases and J dropped 2 bases, with 14 bases sitting between them. The CDR3 has 14 residues. Germline V gene lookup returns CDR1 LNHDA and CDR2 SQIVND (reference sequence). The CDR3 coding sequence is TGTGCCAGTAGACGACAGGGCGGGACCTACGAGCAGTACTTC. Translating gives CASRRQGGTYEQYF.

This sequence joins TRBV6-6 and TRBJ2-7; 8 nucleotides agree with TRBD1. Germline V gene data show CDR1 as MNHNY and CDR2 as SVGAGI (reference sequence). V lost 4 bases, J lost 7 bases, and 6 bases stayed unmatched. This CDR3 has 13 amino acids. This chain's CDR3 is CASSSWTGWEQYF. The DNA for the CDR3 is TGTGCCAGCAGTTCCTGGACAGGGTGGGAGCAGTACTTC.